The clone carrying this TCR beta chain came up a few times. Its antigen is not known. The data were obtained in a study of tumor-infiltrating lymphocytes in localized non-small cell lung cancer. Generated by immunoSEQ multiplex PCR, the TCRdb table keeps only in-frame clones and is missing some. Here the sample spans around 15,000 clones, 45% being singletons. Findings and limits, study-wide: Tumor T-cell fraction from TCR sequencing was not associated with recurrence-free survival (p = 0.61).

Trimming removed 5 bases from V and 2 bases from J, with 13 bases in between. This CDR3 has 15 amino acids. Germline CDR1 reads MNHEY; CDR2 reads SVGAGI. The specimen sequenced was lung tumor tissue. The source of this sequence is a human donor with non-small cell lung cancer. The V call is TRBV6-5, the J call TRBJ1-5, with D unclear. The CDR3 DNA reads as TGTGCCAGCAGTCCCCGGTTTGTTGGCAATCAGCCCCAGCATTTT. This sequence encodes CASSPRFVGNQPQHF.